The 3 T cell receptor beta chains presented below share a single source sample, sequenced in a study of blood T cells in healthy people across ages. It was with a sample-barcoded 5' primer and a J-beta primer mix that a second PCR of roughly 7 to 12 cycles was run. TCRdb reprocessed the 5' RACE reads with MiXCR, giving one entry per CDR3 protein. The sample carries around 1,100,000 distinct CDR3 sequences, approximately 38% recorded once. Sequenced sample: blood. The source is a man between 18 and 29 years old in good health.

The chain combines TRBV25-1 with TRBJ1-2; D possibly corresponds to TRBD1 (6 bases). The CDR3 has 17 amino acids. Germline V gives CDR1 MGHDK, CDR2 SYGVNS. Trimming cost V 6 bases and J 0 bases, with 20 bases left between them. CDR3 sequence: CASRASLWDTPNYGYTF. The CDR3 nucleotides are TGTGCCAGCAGGGCCTCCTTATGGGACACCCCTAACTATGGCTACACCTTC.

This clonotype was seen a handful of times. The chain has TRBV13 and TRBJ2-5; TRBD1 matches at 8 bases. V shed 6 bases and J 1 base; nucleotides not matched to a gene: 4. The germline V gene encodes CDR1 PRHDT and CDR2 FYEKMQ (reference sequence). This CDR3 contains 14 residues. The CDR3 protein is CASSNRGSQETQYF. The CDR3 DNA follows: TGTGCCAGCAGTAACAGGGGGAGCCAAGAGACCCAGTACTTC.

V gene TRBV6-2 or TRBV6-3 combines with J gene TRBJ1-2; no clear D. Per the germline V gene, CDR1 is MNHEY and CDR2 is SVGEGT. The CDR3 spans 14 residues. Deletions cut 2 bases from V and 6 bases from J, with 13 bases between. In nucleotides, the CDR3 is TGTGCCAGCAGTTACGGCGGCAGCTCCAATGGCTACACCTTC. Its translation is CASSYGGSSNGYTF.